The 8 T cell receptor beta chains in this list originate from one sample, sequenced in a study of shared clonotypes between healthy human individuals. Profiling relied on immunoSEQ multiplex PCR, and the TCRdb table lists in-frame clones only, not all of them. The sample shows about 470,000 clones, about 85% of them seen only once. Sample: PBMCs. All receptors derive from a woman aged 40-49 years in good health. Some clones in this sample may be carry-over from other donors' samples.

The chain is built from TRBV2 and TRBJ2-3; either TRBD1 or TRBD2 may fit D (6 bases each). The V and J ends lost 10 bases and 1 base respectively, with 15 bases between them. Germline CDR1 SNHLY, CDR2 FYNNEI. The CDR3 is 14 amino acids. CDR3: CATTGGGGTDTQYF. For the CDR3, the DNA is TGTGCCACCACCGGGGGCGGGGGCACAGATACGCAGTATTTT.

This clone was detected only once. The CDR3 coding sequence is TGTGCCAGCAGGGCGAGGGCGGAGAGCTCCTACAATGAGCAGTTCTTC. This gives the protein CASRARAESSYNEQFF. The genes are TRBV4-2 and TRBJ2-1; TRBD2 is a possible D gene (5 bases). This CDR3 has 16 amino acids. Germline V gene lookup returns CDR1 LGHNA and CDR2 YNFKEQ. The V and J ends lost 6 bases and 0 bases respectively, with 15 bases between them.

This clone was seen a handful of times. V usage is TRBV10-3 and J usage is TRBJ1-2; D remains ambiguous. Trimming removed 8 bases from V and 3 bases from J, with 13 bases in between. CDR3 size: 13 residues. Per the germline V gene, CDR1 is ENHRY and CDR2 is SYGVKD. The CDR3 nucleotides read TGTGCCATCCACCCCGAGGGAGACTATGGCTACACCTTC. Its protein product is CAIHPEGDYGYTF.

This clone was observed once. CDR3 loop: CASSMGGHQNTDTQYF. In DNA, the CDR3 is TGTGCCAGTAGTATGGGGGGACACCAGAACACAGATACGCAGTATTTT. The rearrangement joins TRBV19 to TRBJ2-3, with D possibly called TRBD1 or TRBD2 (6 bases each). V lost 3 bases and J lost 2, with 15 bases in between. The germline gives CDR1 LNHDA, CDR2 SQIVND (reference sequence). The CDR3 spans 16 residues.

The chain combines TRBV5-6 with TRBJ2-2; D not certain. V lost 0 bases and J lost 1, with 10 bases in between. The CDR3 totals 16 residues. Germline-derived CDR1 and CDR2 are SGHDT and YYEEEE. This CDR3 reads CASSLVGSRNTGELFF. As DNA, the CDR3 is TGTGCCAGCAGCTTGGTCGGGTCTAGGAACACCGGGGAGCTGTTTTTT.

The V and J genes are TRBV5-8 and TRBJ1-4; tentatively, D is TRBD1 (5 bases). There are 14 residues in the CDR3. The germline CDR1 and CDR2 sequences are SGHTS and YDEGEE. V was pared by 4 bases and J by 3 bases, with 10 bases between. The CDR3: CASSLRGANEKLFF. The CDR3 nucleotides are TGTGCCAGCAGCCTCCGGGGGGCTAATGAAAAACTGTTTTTT. The whole variable domain, filled in from reference TRBV5-8 and TRBJ1-4, reads EAGVTQSPTHLIKTRGQQATLRCSPISGHTSVYWYQQALGLGLQFLLWYDEGEERNRGNFPPRFSGRQFPNYSSELNVNALELEDSALYLCASSLRGANEKLFFGSGTQLSVL.

Regarding this clone: Since a far larger clone is one base different, this is likely a read error. The chain is built from TRBV7-9 and TRBJ2-7; no reliable D call. The germline V and J ends were trimmed by 5 bases and 0 bases, with 2 bases remaining between them. This CDR3 is 11 amino acids long. The germline CDR1 and CDR2 sequences are SEHNR and FQNEAQ (reference sequence). CDR3 coding DNA: TGTGCCAGCAGCGACTCCTACGAGCAGTACTTC. This codes for CASSDSYEQYF.

The V call is TRBV5-6, the J call TRBJ2-1; unclear D gene. CDR1 SGHDT and CDR2 YYEEEE come from the germline V gene. V shed 0 bases and J shed 6 bases, with 13 bases lying between them. The CDR3 loop spans 15 amino acids. The CDR3 bases are TGTGCCAGCAGCTTGGAAGTAGTGAGTGTCAATGAGCAGTTCTTC. Translating gives CASSLEVVSVNEQFF.